This T cell receptor (beta chain) was captured in a study of CD8 T cells in ankylosing spondylitis. General study points: As for the disease-linked clones, they showed a CD8+ phenotype and occurred at relatively low frequencies in peripheral blood. Disease-linked clones reportedly concentrated significantly in matched ankylosing spondylitis synovial fluid.

Libraries of TCR beta came from quantitative 5'-RACE with molecular barcodes. In TCRdb, the 5' RACE reads were re-called with MiXCR into one record per CDR3 protein. In the table there are a few hundred thousand distinct CDR3 sequences, approximately 20% of which are singletons. This clonotype was counted a single time. The antigen remains undetermined. CDR3 length: 15 amino acids. Germline assignment: CDR1 SGDLS and CDR2 YYNGEE. Trimming left V 3 bases short and J 0 bases short, with 10 bases between. This chain connects TRBV9 to TRBJ1-5; D might be TRBD1 (5 bases). This TCR was sampled from a male donor with ankylosing spondylitis or in good health (not recorded which). Sequencing was performed on blood, either unsorted or a sorted T cell fraction (not recorded which). CDR3 sequence: CASSATEYSNQPQHF. The CDR3 coding sequence is TGTGCCAGCAGCGCGACAGAATATAGCAATCAGCCCCAGCATTTT.